A selection of T cell receptor beta chains follows, all from one sample in a study of blood T cell repertoires in COVID-19. Method: immunoSEQ multiplex PCR; TCRdb's copy keeps in-frame clones and lacks some. The data show around 200,000 clones, around 80% seen once. Sequencing used peripheral blood. Source of these receptors: a man aged 30 to 45 with active or convalescent COVID-19. Both conserved end residues are part of each CDR3. The D gene is left open where the match is weak. For some rows the clone size is stated as once, few or many, or as a class when expanded; others skip it.

d_call,clone_size,j_call,v_call,cdr3_aa,cdr3_nt
-,-,TRBJ2-7,TRBV11-3,CASSTQSLGPGGDEQYF,TGTGCCAGCAGCACCCAGTCGCTGGGCCCCGGAGGGGACGAGCAGTACTTC
-,-,TRBJ2-7,TRBV19,CASSIARVDEQYF,TGTGCCAGTAGTATTGCCAGGGTGGACGAGCAGTACTTC
TRBD1,-,TRBJ2-1,TRBV5-6,CASSRVQRGPYNEQFF,TGTGCCAGCAGCCGGGTCCAAAGGGGGCCCTACAATGAGCAGTTCTTC
-,-,TRBJ1-5,TRBV6-1,CASSEGGGQPQHF,TGTGCCAGCAGTGAAGGGGGAGGTCAGCCCCAGCATTTT
TRBD1,-,TRBJ1-2,TRBV29-1,CSVEGSPNRGTNYGYTF,TGCAGCGTTGAGGGGAGCCCGAACAGGGGTACTAACTATGGCTACACCTTC
-,-,TRBJ2-1,TRBV3-1/TRBV3-2,CASSRSGLRAYNEQFF,TGTGCCAGCAGCCGCAGCGGGCTAAGAGCCTACAATGAGCAGTTCTTC
TRBD1,-,TRBJ1-4,TRBV7-6,CASSGRQGATNEKLFF,TGTGCCAGCAGCGGACGACAGGGTGCAACTAATGAAAAACTGTTTTTT
TRBD2,-,TRBJ2-3,TRBV11-3,CASSLGELFERETTDTQYF,TGTGCCAGCAGCTTAGGCGAGCTTTTCGAGCGGGAGACCACAGATACGCAGTATTTT
-,-,TRBJ2-1,TRBV24-1,CATSARGSSYNEQFF,TGTGCCACCAGTGCCCGGGGGAGTTCCTACAATGAGCAGTTCTTC
-,-,TRBJ1-4,TRBV18,CASSPPNKGRGYEKLFF,TGTGCCAGCTCACCCCCGAATAAGGGCAGGGGCTATGAAAAACTGTTTTTT
TRBD1,-,TRBJ2-2,TRBV7-9,CASSLGQGNTGELFF,TGTGCCAGCAGCTTAGGACAGGGGAACACCGGGGAGCTGTTTTTT
TRBD1,many,TRBJ2-2,TRBV9,CASSARDRGFTGELFF,TGTGCCAGCAGCGCCCGGGACAGGGGCTTCACCGGGGAGCTGTTTTTT
-,-,TRBJ2-1,TRBV19,CASSIGTSYNEQFF,TGTGCCAGTAGTATCGGGACTTCCTACAATGAGCAGTTCTTC
TRBD2,-,TRBJ2-5,TRBV25-1,CASSERTSGDYQETQYF,TGTGCCAGCAGTGAAAGGACTAGCGGGGACTACCAAGAGACCCAGTACTTC
-,-,TRBJ2-3,TRBV5-1,CASINTGGTDTQYF,TGCGCCAGCATTAACACCGGGGGCACAGATACGCAGTATTTT
-,-,TRBJ1-2,TRBV5-4,CASSSGVSGGYTF,TGTGCCAGCAGCTCAGGGGTTTCGGGCGGCTACACCTTC
-,once,TRBJ2-3,TRBV6-5,CASSYSRTTHTQYF,TGTGCCAGCAGTTACTCTCGGACTACGCATACGCAGTATTTT
-,-,TRBJ1-2,TRBV28,CASSITGEGYGYTF,TGTGCCAGCAGCATAACCGGGGAAGGCTATGGCTACACCTTC
TRBD1,once,TRBJ1-2,TRBV27,CASSLGQGAYGYTF,TGTGCCAGCAGTCTAGGACAGGGGGCTTATGGCTACACCTTC
TRBD1,-,TRBJ1-6,TRBV6-1,CASSEARTGIGNSPLHF,TGTGCCAGCAGTGAAGCGAGGACAGGGATCGGTAATTCACCCCTCCACTTT
-,once,TRBJ1-5,TRBV30,CAWSGSSGQPQHF,TGTGCCTGGAGTGGTTCCTCCGGGCAGCCCCAGCATTTT
TRBD1,once,TRBJ1-4,TRBV3-1/TRBV3-2,CASSQPRQGANEKLFF,TGTGCCAGCAGCCAACCGCGACAGGGGGCGAATGAAAAACTGTTTTTT
TRBD1,-,TRBJ2-7,TRBV6-5,CASRPGTGGSYEQYF,TGTGCCAGCAGACCCGGGACAGGGGGCTCCTACGAGCAGTACTTC
TRBD1,-,TRBJ1-5,TRBV7-9,CASSLTGGFSNQPQHF,TGTGCCAGCAGCTTAACAGGGGGCTTCAGCAATCAGCCCCAGCATTTT
TRBD1,few,TRBJ2-2,TRBV25-1,CAAGGVMNTGELFF,TGTGCCGCAGGGGGCGTAATGAACACCGGGGAGCTGTTTTTT
-,-,TRBJ1-1,TRBV7-3,CASSISGTNTEAFF,TGTGCCAGCAGCATATCCGGGACAAACACTGAAGCTTTCTTT
TRBD2,-,TRBJ2-6,TRBV5-1,CASSPGGGISGANVLTF,TGCGCCAGCAGCCCCGGGGGGGGAATCTCTGGGGCCAACGTCCTGACTTTC
-,-,TRBJ1-1,TRBV18,CASSPRNGRTEAFF,TGTGCCAGCTCACCAAGGAATGGGAGGACTGAAGCTTTCTTT
-,-,TRBJ1-2,TRBV11-3,CASSLDLGQYGYTF,TGTGCCAGCAGCTTAGATCTGGGGCAATATGGCTACACCTTC
TRBD1,few,TRBJ1-1,TRBV9,CASAPGGLRDTEAFF,TGTGCCAGCGCACCAGGGGGGCTAAGGGACACTGAAGCTTTCTTT
-,-,TRBJ1-1,TRBV6-2/TRBV6-3,CASSLDRVNTEAFF,TGTGCCAGCAGTTTGGACAGAGTGAACACTGAAGCTTTCTTT
TRBD2,-,TRBJ2-3,TRBV27,CASSLLTLAGDTDTQYF,TGTGCCAGCAGTTTACTCACGCTAGCGGGGGACACAGATACGCAGTATTTT
TRBD1,-,TRBJ1-1,TRBV6-5,CASSYSGTGSEAFF,TGTGCCAGCAGTTACTCCGGGACAGGGTCTGAAGCTTTCTTT
TRBD1,once,TRBJ2-1,TRBV27,CASSSPDRVSYNEQFF,TGTGCCAGCAGTTCCCCGGACAGGGTAAGCTACAATGAGCAGTTCTTC
TRBD2,-,TRBJ2-7,TRBV3-1/TRBV3-2,CASSSGTSGAYEQYF,TGTGCCAGCAGTTCAGGCACTAGCGGGGCCTACGAGCAGTACTTC
TRBD2,-,TRBJ2-1,TRBV3-1/TRBV3-2,CASSHRRGGPYNEQFF,TGTGCCAGCAGCCACCGGCGGGGGGGCCCGTACAATGAGCAGTTCTTC
-,once,TRBJ2-3,TRBV19,CASSGELADTQYF,TGTGCCAGTAGTGGGGAGCTGGCAGATACGCAGTATTTT
TRBD1,-,TRBJ2-7,TRBV5-6,CASSLVGTGAYEQYF,TGTGCCAGCAGCTTGGTCGGGACAGGGGCCTACGAGCAGTACTTC
-,-,TRBJ2-1,TRBV4-1,CASSQGLYNEQFF,TGCGCCAGCAGCCAAGGGCTGTACAATGAGCAGTTCTTC
TRBD1,-,TRBJ2-2,TRBV7-9,CASSSGQGTTGELFF,TGTGCCAGCAGCTCGGGACAGGGGACGACCGGGGAGCTGTTTTTT
-,-,TRBJ2-1,TRBV24-1,CATGAGGAYNEQFF,TGTGCCACCGGGGCCGGCGGAGCGTACAATGAGCAGTTCTTC
TRBD1,-,TRBJ1-4,TRBV28,CASSRDRVEKLFF,TGTGCCAGCAGTAGGGACAGGGTTGAAAAACTGTTTTTT
-,-,TRBJ2-3,TRBV7-3,CASSSTGPGDTQYF,TGTGCCAGCAGCTCGACTGGTCCGGGAGATACGCAGTATTTT
TRBD2,-,TRBJ2-3,TRBV29-1,CSVGALLADHGGGTDTQYF,TGCAGCGTTGGGGCCCTGCTAGCGGACCATGGAGGAGGCACAGATACGCAGTATTTT
TRBD1,-,TRBJ1-6,TRBV10-3,CAISTGTGGSPLHF,TGTGCCATCAGTACCGGGACAGGGGGCTCACCCCTCCACTTT
-,-,TRBJ1-5,TRBV6-2/TRBV6-3,CASSYDGMKYQPQHF,TGTGCCAGCAGTTACGACGGGATGAAATATCAGCCCCAGCATTTT
TRBD2,-,TRBJ2-7,TRBV9,CASSEAGGYEQYF,TGTGCCAGCAGCGAAGCGGGAGGCTACGAGCAGTACTTC
TRBD1,-,TRBJ2-7,TRBV28,CASSLTGTGFDEQYF,TGTGCCAGCAGTTTAACTGGGACAGGCTTTGACGAGCAGTACTTC
TRBD1,-,TRBJ1-5,TRBV6-5,CASIEGGFSQPQHF,TGTGCCAGCATCGAAGGGGGCTTTAGTCAGCCCCAGCATTTT
-,-,TRBJ2-5,TRBV5-8,CASSFNRYTKVETQYF,TGTGCCAGCAGCTTCAATCGATATACTAAGGTCGAGACCCAGTACTTC
-,-,TRBJ2-3,TRBV24-1,CATSDSQAYTDTQYF,TGTGCCACCAGTGATTCCCAGGCTTACACAGATACGCAGTATTTT
-,-,TRBJ1-1,TRBV28,CASSFPQNTEAFF,TGTGCCAGCAGTTTCCCACAGAACACTGAAGCTTTCTTT
-,-,TRBJ1-1,TRBV7-9,CASSRTGIAEAFF,TGTGCCAGCAGCCGTACAGGGATCGCTGAAGCTTTCTTT
-,-,TRBJ2-3,TRBV5-4,CASSLGPGPTDTQYF,TGTGCCAGCAGCTTGGGCCCTGGGCCCACAGATACGCAGTATTTT
TRBD2,-,TRBJ2-7,TRBV23-1,CASTQAGTRTSGACYEQYF,TGCGCCAGCACCCAAGCGGGGACACGGACTAGCGGGGCTTGCTACGAGCAGTACTTC
-,-,TRBJ1-1,TRBV6-5,CASSLNRRGNTEAFF,TGTGCCAGCAGTCTGAACAGGAGGGGGAACACTGAAGCTTTCTTT
TRBD2,-,TRBJ2-5,TRBV7-9,CASSPLDGLARQETQYF,TGTGCCAGCAGCCCCTTAGACGGACTAGCGCGGCAAGAGACCCAGTACTTC
-,-,TRBJ1-5,TRBV29-1,CSVWAEGKPQHF,TGCAGCGTTTGGGCTGAGGGAAAGCCCCAGCATTTT
TRBD1,-,TRBJ1-1,TRBV4-1,CASSQVTQGGTEAFF,TGCGCCAGCAGCCAAGTAACACAGGGGGGCACTGAAGCTTTCTTT